Below are 15 T cell receptor beta chains sequenced from a single sample in a study of cytomegalovirus exposure and HLA in healthy donors. PCR was performed using 60 Vbeta and 13 Jbeta primers. Sequencing used immunoSEQ multiplex PCR; TCRdb keeps in-frame clones, though not all of them. The repertoire includes 63,000 or so clones, roughly 84% of them detected once, and just under 3% sits in the top ten. The specimen was PBMCs. These TCRs come from a woman between 25 and 40 years old in good health and CMV-seronegative.

The V and J genes are TRBV28 and TRBJ2-2, with D perhaps matching TRBD2 (7 bases). The CDR3 covers 16 residues. Trimming took 5 bases from V and 7 from J, leaving 20 bases between them. CDR1 and CDR2 from the germline V gene are MDHEN and SYDVKM. The CDR3 sequence: CASSRPLQGGGGELFF. The CDR3 DNA follows: TGTGCCAGCAGTCGACCCTTACAGGGAGGGGGCGGGGAGCTGTTTTTT.

This clone occurred once. This chain uses TRBV30 with TRBJ1-2, with D perhaps matching TRBD1 (5 bases). Germline-derived CDR1 and CDR2 are GTSNPN and SVGIG (reference sequence). Trimming cost V 3 bases and J 7 bases, with 18 bases left between them. The CDR3 sequence is 14 residues long. In DNA form, the CDR3 reads TGTGCCTGGAGGCCGCAGGGAGGATTCGGTGGCTACACCTTC. Protein product: CAWRPQGGFGGYTF.

This chain uses TRBV18 with TRBJ2-2; 7 bases align to TRBD1. This CDR3 has 14 amino acids. The trim removed 6 bases at V and 6 bases at J, leaving 7 bases unmatched. The germline gives CDR1 KGHSH, CDR2 LQKENI. As DNA, the CDR3 is TGTGCCAGCTCTCCTATCGACAGGGCCGGGGAGCTGTTTTTT. Residues: CASSPIDRAGELFF.

The genes are TRBV6-5 and TRBJ1-6; possible D gene TRBD1, 5 bases. CDR1 is MNHEY, CDR2 SVGAGI, per germline. The CDR3 has 14 residues. The V end lost 7 bases, the J end lost 5 bases, and 12 bases lay between the germline ends. CDR3 sequence reads: CASTEAGNNSPLHF. In DNA form, the CDR3 reads TGTGCCAGCACCGAGGCAGGGAATAATTCACCCCTCCACTTT.

This CDR3 reads CASSTGLAAGELFF. The CDR3 nucleotides read TGTGCCAGCAGTACGGGACTAGCGGCCGGGGAGCTGTTTTTT. This chain links TRBV2 with TRBJ2-2; 11 nucleotides match TRBD2. CDR3 length equals 14 residues. Germline CDR1 SNHLY, CDR2 FYNNEI. With 5 bases clipped from V and 6 bases from J, the junction kept 2 bases outside the gene matches.

The J gene is TRBJ2-5, the V gene TRBV11-2; no definite D call. CDR3 length: 13 amino acids. Trimming removed 5 bases at V and 4 bases at J, with 11 bases between. The germline gives CDR1 SGHAT, CDR2 FQNNGV. The CDR3 nucleotides are TGTGCCAGCAGCCGTTCCGGTCTAGAGACCCAGTACTTC. This translates into CASSRSGLETQYF. Full variable domain (rest looked up from reference TRBV11-2 and TRBJ2-5): EAGVAQSPRYKIIEKRQSVAFWCNPISGHATLYWYQQILGQGPKLLIQFQNNGVVDDSQLPKDRFSAERLKGVDSTLKIQPAKLEDSAVYLCASSRSGLETQYFGPGTRLLVL.

V usage is TRBV7-6 and J usage is TRBJ2-1; tentatively, D is TRBD2 (6 bases). Germline loops: CDR1 SGHVS, CDR2 FNYEAQ. Trimming cost V 5 bases and J 9 bases, with 14 bases left between them. The CDR3 sequence is 13 residues long. CDR3 sequence: CASSPGGTSEQFF. CDR3 DNA sequence: TGTGCCAGCAGCCCGGGCGGGACGAGTGAGCAGTTCTTC. Complete variable domain (other parts from reference TRBV7-6 and TRBJ2-1): GAGVSQSPRYKVTKRGQDVALRCDPISGHVSLYWYRQALGQGPEFLTYFNYEAQQDKSGLPNDRFSAERPEGSISTLTIQRTEQRDSAMYRCASSPGGTSEQFFGPGTRLTVL.

Turning to this clone: One end of the junction varies from germline; a read error may be responsible. V gene TRBV7-9 combines with J gene TRBJ2-1, with D perhaps matching TRBD2 (6 bases). The germline gives CDR1 SEHNR, CDR2 FQNEAQ (reference sequence). The CDR3 runs 16 residues. CDR3 protein: CSSSPWRASTYNEQFF. In DNA form, the CDR3 reads TGTTCCAGCAGCCCCTGGAGGGCGAGTACCTACAATGAGCAGTTCTTC.

This clone was seen a handful of times. The chain recombines TRBV13 with TRBJ1-6; D perhaps matches TRBD1 (5 bases). This CDR3 spans 16 amino acids. Trimming removed 5 bases at V and 3 bases at J, with 14 bases between. Germline CDR1 PRHDT, CDR2 FYEKMQ (reference sequence). CDR3 sequence reads: CASSPEGANYNSPLHF. The CDR3 DNA follows: TGTGCCAGCAGCCCCGAAGGGGCTAACTATAATTCACCCCTCCACTTT.

This clone was observed a few times. This sequence joins TRBV29-1 and TRBJ2-5; TRBD2 is a possible D gene (6 bases). The germline V gene encodes CDR1 SQVTM and CDR2 ANQGSEA. CDR3 length equals 14 residues. V shed 7 bases and J shed 4 bases, with 19 bases lying between them. The CDR3 is CSARPALGGETQYF. CDR3 sequence (DNA): TGCAGCGCGAGACCCGCTTTGGGGGGAGAGACCCAGTACTTC.

The chain has TRBV5-1 and TRBJ2-3; 9 bases match TRBD2. Germline lookup yields CDR1 SGHRS and CDR2 YFSETQ. The CDR3 length is 18 residues. With 2 bases clipped from V and 0 bases from J, the junction kept 10 bases outside the gene matches. The CDR3 is CASSFLGIAGVSTDTQYF. As DNA, the CDR3 is TGCGCCAGCAGCTTTTTAGGAATAGCGGGGGTGAGCACAGATACGCAGTATTTT.

The V call is TRBV5-1, the J call TRBJ1-4; perhaps TRBD1 as D (5 bases). Trimming stripped 2 bases from V and 5 bases from J, with 10 bases between. CDR1 is SGHRS and CDR2 is YFSETQ in the germline V gene. CDR3 length: 14 amino acids. CDR3 loop: CASSLKGLNEKLFF. The CDR3 nucleotides read TGCGCCAGCAGCTTAAAGGGGTTGAATGAAAAACTGTTTTTT.

This clone was seen only once. The gene calls are TRBV11-2 and TRBJ1-1; D uncertain. V was shortened by 1 base and J by 1 base, with 10 bases between the two germline ends. Germline V gives CDR1 SGHAT, CDR2 FQNNGV. The CDR3 has 15 residues. CDR3 DNA sequence: TGTGCCAGCAGCTTAGGGAGGATCCCGAACACTGAAGCTTTCTTT. It is translated as CASSLGRIPNTEAFF.

The chain uses TRBV9 and TRBJ1-3, with D hard to call. CDR3 size: 13 residues. Trimming left V 4 bases short and J 7 bases short, with 12 bases between. CDR1 and CDR2 from the germline V gene are SGDLS and YYNGEE. CDR3 nucleotides: TGTGCCAGCAGCCTACCCCACAGCAACACCATATATTTT. Translating it yields CASSLPHSNTIYF.

The chain employs TRBV18 and TRBJ1-1; D is possibly TRBD1 (6 bases). The CDR3 contains 15 residues. The V gene lost 3 bases and the J gene lost 1 base, with 12 bases spanning the gap. Germline CDR1 KGHSH, CDR2 LQKENI. CDR3 residues: CASSPNGGANTEAFF. In DNA, the CDR3 is TGTGCCAGCTCACCCAATGGGGGGGCGAACACTGAAGCTTTCTTT.